This T cell receptor beta chain was found in a study of blood T cell repertoires in COVID-19 (TCRdb year 2020). General notes on the study: Collaborator samples came from the United States, Italy and Spain and covered acute and convalescent phases of COVID-19. Samples were obtained from the ongoing ImmuneRACE study (first 160 participants) and from over 1,000 subjects provided by 6 global collaborators. The sample metadata nearly always contained a de-identified subject ID, COVID-19 status, age in years and sex. Deeply sampled blood TCRbeta repertoires from subjects exposed to, actively infected with, or recovered from COVID-19 were included in the dataset. The prospective study material was composed of cDNA or gDNA derived from T cells, B-cell-depleted T cells, or PBMCs. Where available, HLA class I and class II types were taken from metadata supplied by the sample provider and were not determined by assay-based typing. The repertoires were made available in a free public database intended to serve as a resource for research on the immune response to SARS-CoV-2.

TCRbeta CDR3 regions were amplified from genomic DNA using the immunoSEQ Assay, a bias-controlled multiplex PCR. In the authors' own workflow: Nucleated cell counts per sample were estimated from amplification of reference gene primers within the assay. To quantify the absolute abundance of each unique TCRbeta CDR3 rearrangement, sequence reads were collapsed and filtered. For each sample, productive Simpson clonality was calculated as the square root of Simpson's diversity index over productive rearrangements. This immuneACCESS table, as held by TCRdb, lists in-frame sequences with V and J called but not all clones. Of the missing ones, under half trace to an unresolved V gene in checked studies; the others have no known cause. D and trimming were read from the DNA, whereas the V and J calls and clone size are those reported in that table. The sample table lists over 200,000 clones, over 70% of them with a count of one. Approximately 5.4% of the sample rests with the top ten.

The CDR3 has 17 amino acids, counting the end cysteine and phenylalanine. Just the 51-base CDR3 DNA is kept, in frame starting at base 1. Sequences MNHNS (CDR1) and SASEGT (CDR2) are obtained from the germline V gene. V drops 0 bases and J drops 1 base, leaving 14 bases in between. About this clone itself: Its antigen is not yet known. No base quality values were provided; no much bigger clone lies one nucleotide off.

General findings and caveats noted by the study authors: Clinical and demographic metadata were provided uncurated, with the amount varying by source and participant.

Each collaborating institution followed its own protocols to collect whole blood in K2EDTA tubes. For TCRbeta analysis, collaborators shipped samples as frozen whole blood, isolated PBMCs, or DNA extracted from either of those sample types. Sequenced input: peripheral blood. This receptor was taken from a man aged 80 or over with acute or convalescent COVID-19. Recombination linked TRBV6-1 to TRBJ2-3, and perhaps TRBD2 as D gene, on 6 matching bases. CDR3 region: CASSEASLALGTDTQYF. Here is the DNA: TGTGCCAGCAGTGAAGCATCACTAGCCCTAGGCACAGATACGCAGTATTTT.